The source of this TCR beta chain is a study of identical twins listed by TCRdb under 2016. Regarding the complete study: The study deep-sequenced TCR alpha and beta repertoires from monozygotic twins, unrelated adults of various ages and cord blood to test whether fetal clonotypes persist. To rule out contamination, replicate twin experiments were performed at different times with different library preparation protocols. Broader findings and caveats from the paper: Because the same donors could not be followed over many years, the conclusions depended on cross-sectional statistical analysis. Zero-insertion analyses could be partly confounded by invariant T cells such as MAIT and iNKT, although diverse VJ usage argued against such confounding for most clonotypes. In monozygotic twins, out-of-frame TCR alpha sharing was systematically underestimated by recombination models, although the models agreed with sharing between unrelated individuals. Compared with coincidental sharing between unrelated individuals, out-of-frame TCR alpha sequences shared between twins had an excess of sequences with low generation probability. A weaker excess of twin sharing was found in beta out-of-frame sequences because the signal-to-noise ratio was lowered by fewer shared sequences. Abundant cord blood beta clonotypes carried fewer insertions; young adult naive repertoires showed a weaker similar trend, while memory repertoires showed none.

Every donor in the study was a healthy Caucasian. The twin cohort comprised three pairs of female monozygotic twins, all aged roughly 18 to 30 years. Peripheral blood mononuclear cells were used as the source from which RNA for TCR libraries was isolated. In its sample, this clonotype was seen a few times. The antigen this receptor binds is unknown. No much larger clone exists at a distance of one base, and base qualities are not known. Libraries came from 5' RACE. Sequencing was carried out with an Illumina HiSeq 2000. Template switching introduced a universal primer binding site; the final cDNA contained a unique molecular identifier, enabling accurate counting of TCR cDNA molecules. First-strand cDNA for TCR alpha and beta chains was synthesized from specific primers in the conserved constant-segment region. To control for contamination, every cDNA library was double barcoded, receiving both a SMART-Mk sample barcode and Illumina barcodes. Two successive PCR steps introduced TruSeq adapter sequences along with Illumina sample barcodes. TCR alpha and beta cDNA libraries were sequenced on the Illumina HiSeq platform with custom primers. The original pipeline was this. MiGEC processed the raw reads to extract unique molecular identifiers, while MiXCR was used to determine the CDR3 positions. For each individual, recombination models were inferred using an EM algorithm with the repgenHMM and IGoR tools. The analysis of shared clonotypes was done with the tcR package in R, with sharing normalized by the product of cloneset sizes. To study raw recombination free of thymic and clonal selection effects, out-of-frame nonproductive sequences were analyzed. In TCRdb, the public reads were trimmed at Q25 with fastp and aligned with MiXCR, with productive beta chains retained. All rows with the same CDR3 protein become a single entry with the most common DNA and genes. The V and J calls were determined by TCRdb, not by the authors. This sample lists 500,000 to 650,000 distinct CDR3 sequences; less than 9% were detected once. Of the sample, roughly 1.5% is held by the ten largest clones.

In addition, the sample was reused for a study of yellow fever vaccine responses in identical twins. In that second paper, the authors write: According to the authors, the vaccine-induced T cell response in identical twins seemed to be partly convergent and partly specific to each individual. Focusing on identical twins, the study followed the T cell clones that responded to the vaccine, and did so with precision.

The clonotype originates from a woman younger than 30 in good health. Sequenced: PBMCs.

Here the CDR3 is given as CASSPGTGGIGNSPLHF. The DNA sequence is as follows: TGTGCCAGCAGCCCCGGGACAGGGGGCATCGGTAATTCACCCCTCCACTTT. The rearranged segments are TRBV7-9 and TRBJ1-6, with 12 central nucleotides matching TRBD1. V is cut back by 5 bases and J by 6 bases, with 8 bases in the junction unmatched. Including cysteine and phenylalanine, the CDR3 has 17 amino acids. CDR3 DNA only is kept here, 51 bases in frame from base 1. CDR1 and CDR2, looked up from the germline V gene (reference sequence), are SEHNR and FQNEAQ. Beyond the CDR3, the reference TRBV7-9 and TRBJ1-6 genes provide the residues; the full variable domain reads: DTGVSQNPRHKITKRGQNVTFRCDPISEHNRLYWYRQTLGQGPEFLTYFQNEAQLEKSRLLSDRFSAERPKGSFSTLEIQRTEQGDSAMYLCASSPGTGGIGNSPLHFGNGTRLTVT.